These 4 T cell receptor beta chains came from one sample sequenced in a study of CD8 T cell repertoires and HIV-1 epitope variants (TCRdb year 2020). The method behind the library was the immunoSEQ multiplex PCR assay. Sourced from immuneACCESS, this table was stored by TCRdb with only in-frame sequences that have V and J called. A share of the clones is absent; for the studies checked, an unresolved V gene accounts for under half, and the remainder has no known explanation. Here the sample has under 7,500 clones; around 71% occur a single time. Clones ranked in the top ten supply around 40% of the sample. Their target antigens are unknown. The sample comprised cultured CD8+ T cells derived from PBMCs. The receptors shown here come from a male donor with HIV.

This clone has a single count. The rearrangement uses TRBV6-5 and TRBJ2-1, with 10 bases identical to TRBD2. The CDR3 length is 16 residues. Germline CDR1 reads MNHEY; CDR2 reads SVGAGI. V shed 0 bases, J shed 7 bases, and the junction held 6 bases outside the gene matches. The CDR3 DNA reads TGTGCCAGCAGTTACTCACCTAGCGGGAGTAGGAATGAGCAGTTCTTC. Amino acid sequence: CASSYSPSGSRNEQFF.

This clone is medium-sized (0.01 to 0.1%). The chain recombines TRBV5-5 with TRBJ1-5; D gene uncertain. Germline CDR1 and CDR2: SGHKS and YYEKEE (reference sequence). The V end was cut by 4 bases, the J end by 3 bases, with 5 bases between. The CDR3 is made up of 12 amino acids. CDR3 protein: CASSDHNQPQHF. For the CDR3, the DNA is TGTGCCAGCAGCGATCACAATCAGCCCCAGCATTTT.

This clone appeared a few times. The rearrangement joins TRBV5-4 to TRBJ2-1; 8 nucleotides align to TRBD1. The ends lost 0 bases at V and 6 bases at J; junction bases unmatched: 8. The CDR3 contains 16 residues. CDR1 is SGHNT, CDR2 YYREEE, per germline (reference sequence). The CDR3 sequence: CASSLVVGGTGNEQFF. The DNA for the CDR3 is TGTGCCAGCAGCTTGGTTGTTGGCGGGACAGGCAATGAGCAGTTCTTC.

This clone came up a few times. The chain employs TRBV14 and TRBJ2-7; 9 bases match TRBD2. This CDR3 has 14 amino acids. Germline CDR1 reads SGHDN; CDR2 reads FVKESK. V was pared by 2 bases and J by 5 bases, with 4 bases of the junction left unmatched. CDR3 sequence: CASSQQRGADEQYF. The CDR3 DNA is TGTGCCAGCAGCCAACAGCGGGGGGCTGACGAGCAGTACTTC.